This entry features one TCR beta chain sequence. Its antigen remains unidentified. The CDR3 end is not reached by the read, which stops 3 residues before it; the germline J gene fills it in. This entry belongs to a study of T cells in women clearing cervical HPV infection. The wider study: HLA type stays a possible confounder, typing being limited.

Sequencing used immunoSEQ multiplex PCR; TCRdb keeps in-frame clones, though not all of them. Its clone listing holds tens of thousands of clones. Findings of the study overall: TRBV6-7 relative abundance averaged approximately 0.11% in cases and about 0.17% in controls.

The CDR3 covers 14 residues. V shed 7 bases and J 2 bases; nucleotides not matched to a gene: 2. The germline CDR1 and CDR2 sequences are SGHRS and YFSETQ. The V and J genes are TRBV5-1 and TRBJ2-2, with 10 bases aligning to TRBD1. The specimen was blood buffy coat. This TCR was sampled from a woman between 18 and 70 years old with a cervical HPV16 infection that either progressed to CIN3+ or cleared (not recorded which). The CDR3 here is CASRQGANTGELFF. Partial CDR3 DNA: TGCGCCAGCCGACAGGGGGCAAACACCGGGGAG.